The clone carrying this TCR beta chain was seen only a few times. The primer mix had 60 Vbeta and 13 Jbeta primers. Assay used: immunoSEQ multiplex PCR; TCRdb lists only in-frame clones, some missing. The table records approximately 200,000 clones, 70% to 75% of them present only once. CDR1 and CDR2 from the germline V gene are LNHDA and SQIVND (reference sequence). The ends were cut back, 1 base at V and 1 base at J, with 8 bases in the middle. This CDR3 is 14 amino acids long. This sample is drawn from a study of cytomegalovirus exposure and HLA in healthy donors. Study-level information: Caucasian-associated ancestry cluster membership applied to about four fifths of over 350 genotyped donors.

V usage is TRBV19 and J usage is TRBJ2-7; D is uncertain. Sequenced sample: PBMCs. The source is a man in his thirties or forties in good health and CMV-seropositive. CDR3 in DNA: TGTGCCAGTAGTATAGCTCGAGGATCCTACGAGCAGTACTTC. Translating gives CASSIARGSYEQYF.